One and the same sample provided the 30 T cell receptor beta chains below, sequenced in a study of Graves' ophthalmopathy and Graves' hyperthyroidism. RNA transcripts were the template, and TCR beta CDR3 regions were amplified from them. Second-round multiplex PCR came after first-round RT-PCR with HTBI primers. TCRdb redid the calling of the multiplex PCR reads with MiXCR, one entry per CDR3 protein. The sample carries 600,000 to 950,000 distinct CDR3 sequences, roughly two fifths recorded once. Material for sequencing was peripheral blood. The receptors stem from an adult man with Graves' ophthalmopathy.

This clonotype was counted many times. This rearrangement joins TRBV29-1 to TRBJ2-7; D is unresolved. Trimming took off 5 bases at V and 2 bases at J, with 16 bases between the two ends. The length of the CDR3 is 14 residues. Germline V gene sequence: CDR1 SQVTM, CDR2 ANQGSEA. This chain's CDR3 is CSVTRDLPAYEQYF. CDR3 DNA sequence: TGCAGCGTTACAAGGGATTTGCCGGCCTACGAGCAGTACTTC.

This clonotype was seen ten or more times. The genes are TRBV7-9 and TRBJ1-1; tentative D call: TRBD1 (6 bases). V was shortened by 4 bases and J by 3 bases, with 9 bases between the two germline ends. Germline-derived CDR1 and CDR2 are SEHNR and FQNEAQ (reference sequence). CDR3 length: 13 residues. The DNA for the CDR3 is TGTGCCAGCAGCTCTTACAGGGACACTGAAGCTTTCTTT. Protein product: CASSSYRDTEAFF.

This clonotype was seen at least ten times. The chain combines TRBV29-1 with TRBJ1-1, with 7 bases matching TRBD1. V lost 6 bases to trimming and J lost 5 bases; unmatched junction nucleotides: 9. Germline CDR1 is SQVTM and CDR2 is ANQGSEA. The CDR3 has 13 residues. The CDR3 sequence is CSVLDRVGTEAFF. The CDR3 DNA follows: TGCAGCGTCCTAGACAGGGTAGGAACTGAAGCTTTCTTT.

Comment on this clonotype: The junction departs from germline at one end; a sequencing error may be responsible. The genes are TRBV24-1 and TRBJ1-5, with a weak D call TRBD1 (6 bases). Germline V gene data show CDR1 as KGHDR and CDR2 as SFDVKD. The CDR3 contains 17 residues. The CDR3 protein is CASSYDGTRRPNQPQHF. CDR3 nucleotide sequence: TGTGCCAGCAGTTACGACGGGACACGGAGACCCAATCAGCCCCAGCATTTT.

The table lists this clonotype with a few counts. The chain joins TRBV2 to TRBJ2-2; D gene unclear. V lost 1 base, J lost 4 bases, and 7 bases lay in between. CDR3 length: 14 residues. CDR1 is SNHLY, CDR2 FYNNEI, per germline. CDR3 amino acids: CASSEVRVTGELFF. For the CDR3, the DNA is TGTGCCAGCAGTGAAGTTAGGGTCACCGGGGAGCTGTTTTTT.

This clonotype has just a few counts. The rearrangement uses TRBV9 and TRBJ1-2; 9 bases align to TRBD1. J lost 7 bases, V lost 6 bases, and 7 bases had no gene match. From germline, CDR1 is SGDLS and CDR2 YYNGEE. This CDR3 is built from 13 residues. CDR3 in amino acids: CASTPTGGGGYTF. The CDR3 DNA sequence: TGTGCCAGCACTCCTACAGGGGGCGGTGGCTACACCTTC.

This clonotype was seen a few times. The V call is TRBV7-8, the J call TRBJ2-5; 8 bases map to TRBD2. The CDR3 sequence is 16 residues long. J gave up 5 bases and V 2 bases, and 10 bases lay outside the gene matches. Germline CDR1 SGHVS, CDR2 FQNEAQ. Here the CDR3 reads CASSLWGSGGAETQYF. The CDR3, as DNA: TGTGCCAGCAGCTTATGGGGAAGCGGGGGCGCGGAGACCCAGTACTTC.

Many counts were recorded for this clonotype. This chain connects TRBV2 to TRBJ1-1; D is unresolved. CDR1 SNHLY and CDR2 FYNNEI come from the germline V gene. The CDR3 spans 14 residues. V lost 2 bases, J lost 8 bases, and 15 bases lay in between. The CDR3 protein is CASSESQLLREAFF. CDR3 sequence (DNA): TGTGCCAGCAGTGAATCCCAGCTCCTTCGGGAAGCTTTCTTT.

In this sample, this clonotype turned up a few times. The CDR3 here is CASSYVAGGHEQYF. The CDR3, as DNA: TGTGCCAGCAGTTACGTCGCAGGGGGCCACGAGCAGTACTTC. The chain employs TRBV2 and TRBJ2-7; 8 nucleotides match TRBD1. Germline V gene data show CDR1 as SNHLY and CDR2 as FYNNEI. V lost 5 bases and J lost 5; bases outside the gene matches: 8. The CDR3 covers 14 residues.

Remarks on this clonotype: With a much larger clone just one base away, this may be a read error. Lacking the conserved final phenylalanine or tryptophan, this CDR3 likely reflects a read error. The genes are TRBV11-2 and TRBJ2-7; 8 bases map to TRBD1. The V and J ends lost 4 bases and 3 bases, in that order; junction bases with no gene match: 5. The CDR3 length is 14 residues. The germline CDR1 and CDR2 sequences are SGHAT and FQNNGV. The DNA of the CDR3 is TGTGCCAGCAGCTCACTCGGGACAGGCTACGAGCAGTACCTC. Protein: CASSSLGTGYEQYL.

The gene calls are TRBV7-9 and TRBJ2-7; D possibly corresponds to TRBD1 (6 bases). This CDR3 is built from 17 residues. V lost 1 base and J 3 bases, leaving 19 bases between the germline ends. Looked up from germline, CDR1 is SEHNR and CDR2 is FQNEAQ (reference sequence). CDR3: CASSLVHQGRNYYEQYF. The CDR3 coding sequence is TGTGCCAGCAGCTTAGTCCATCAGGGGCGAAATTACTACGAGCAGTACTTC.

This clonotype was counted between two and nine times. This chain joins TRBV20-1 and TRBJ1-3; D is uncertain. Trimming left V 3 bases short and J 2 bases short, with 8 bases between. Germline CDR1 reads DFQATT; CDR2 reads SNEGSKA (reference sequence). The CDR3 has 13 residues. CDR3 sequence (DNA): TGCAGTGCTAGCAAAGGGACTGGAAACACCATATATTTT. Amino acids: CSASKGTGNTIYF.

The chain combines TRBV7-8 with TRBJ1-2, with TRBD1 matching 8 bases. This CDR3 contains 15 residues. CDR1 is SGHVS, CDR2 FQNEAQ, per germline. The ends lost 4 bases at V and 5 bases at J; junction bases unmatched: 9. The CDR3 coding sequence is TGTGCCAGCAGCTCAGGACAGGGATCCTTTTATGGCTACACCTTC. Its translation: CASSSGQGSFYGYTF.

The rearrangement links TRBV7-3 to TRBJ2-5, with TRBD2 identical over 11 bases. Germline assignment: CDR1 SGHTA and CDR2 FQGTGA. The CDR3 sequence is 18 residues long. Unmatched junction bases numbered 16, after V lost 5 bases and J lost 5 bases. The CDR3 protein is CASSPTPPLAGVRETQYF. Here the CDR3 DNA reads TGTGCCAGCAGCCCTACACCGCCACTAGCGGGAGTACGGGAGACCCAGTACTTC.

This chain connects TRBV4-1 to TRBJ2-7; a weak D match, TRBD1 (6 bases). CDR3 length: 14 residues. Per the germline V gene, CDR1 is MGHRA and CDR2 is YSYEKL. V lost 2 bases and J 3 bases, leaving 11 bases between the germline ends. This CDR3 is CASSQKGQLYEQYF. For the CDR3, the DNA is TGCGCCAGCAGCCAAAAAGGACAGCTCTACGAGCAGTACTTC.

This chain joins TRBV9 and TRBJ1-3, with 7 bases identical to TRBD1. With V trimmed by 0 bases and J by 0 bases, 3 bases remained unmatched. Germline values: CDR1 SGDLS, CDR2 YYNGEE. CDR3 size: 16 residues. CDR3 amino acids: CASSVATGNSGNTIYF. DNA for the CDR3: TGTGCCAGCAGCGTAGCGACAGGGAACTCTGGAAACACCATATATTTT.

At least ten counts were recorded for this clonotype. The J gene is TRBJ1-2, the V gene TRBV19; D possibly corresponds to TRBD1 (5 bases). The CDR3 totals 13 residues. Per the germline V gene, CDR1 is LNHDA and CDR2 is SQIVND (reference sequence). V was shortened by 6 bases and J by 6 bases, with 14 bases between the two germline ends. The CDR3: CASRGLLLHGYTF. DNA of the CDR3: TGTGCCAGTAGGGGACTACTTCTTCATGGCTACACCTTC.

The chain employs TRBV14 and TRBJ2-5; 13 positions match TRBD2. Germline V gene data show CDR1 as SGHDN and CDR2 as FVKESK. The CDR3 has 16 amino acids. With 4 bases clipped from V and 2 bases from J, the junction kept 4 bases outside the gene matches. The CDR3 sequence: CASSRQTSGGQETQYF. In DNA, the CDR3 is TGTGCCAGCAGCCGCCAGACTAGCGGGGGGCAAGAGACCCAGTACTTC.

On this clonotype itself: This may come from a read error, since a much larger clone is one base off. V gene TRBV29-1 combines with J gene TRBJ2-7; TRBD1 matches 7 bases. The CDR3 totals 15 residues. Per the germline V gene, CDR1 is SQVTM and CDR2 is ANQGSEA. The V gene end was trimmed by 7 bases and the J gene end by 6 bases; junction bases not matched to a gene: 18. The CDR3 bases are TGCAGCGCTACCTGGAAAGGGGGCCAGAGGGTCGAGCAGTACTTC. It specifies CSATWKGGQRVEQYF.

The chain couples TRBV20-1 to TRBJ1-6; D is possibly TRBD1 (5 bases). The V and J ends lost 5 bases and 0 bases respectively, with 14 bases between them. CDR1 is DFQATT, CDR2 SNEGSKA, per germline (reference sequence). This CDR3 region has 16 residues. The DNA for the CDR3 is TGCAGTGCTTCCCAGCGACAGATCTCCTATAATTCACCCCTCCACTTT. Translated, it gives CSASQRQISYNSPLHF.

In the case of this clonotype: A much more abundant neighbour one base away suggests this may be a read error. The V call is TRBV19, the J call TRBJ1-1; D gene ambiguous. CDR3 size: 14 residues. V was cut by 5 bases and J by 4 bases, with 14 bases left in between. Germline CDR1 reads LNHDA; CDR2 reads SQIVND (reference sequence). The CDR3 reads CASSPRQVSTEAFF. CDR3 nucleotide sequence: TGTGCCAGTAGTCCACGCCAGGTGAGCACTGAAGCTTTCTTT.

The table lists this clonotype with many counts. In DNA, the CDR3 is TGTGCCAGCAGTCCCTCTCCCGGGACAGCCAATTCACCCCTCCACTTT. This encodes CASSPSPGTANSPLHF. This chain joins TRBV9 and TRBJ1-6, with 7 bases fitting TRBD1. V shed 5 bases and J 7 bases; nucleotides not matched to a gene: 12. Per germline, CDR1 SGDLS and CDR2 YYNGEE. This CDR3 region has 16 residues.

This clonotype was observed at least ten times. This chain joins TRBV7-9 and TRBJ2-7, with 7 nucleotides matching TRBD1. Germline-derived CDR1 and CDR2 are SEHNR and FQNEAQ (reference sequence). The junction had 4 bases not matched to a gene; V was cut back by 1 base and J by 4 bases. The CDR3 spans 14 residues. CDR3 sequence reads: CASSLEVRGYEQYF. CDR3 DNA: TGTGCCAGCAGCTTAGAGGTCAGGGGGTACGAGCAGTACTTC.

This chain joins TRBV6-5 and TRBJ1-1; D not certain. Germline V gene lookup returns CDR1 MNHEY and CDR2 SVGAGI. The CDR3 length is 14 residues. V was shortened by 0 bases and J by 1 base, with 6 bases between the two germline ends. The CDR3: CASSYSAGNTEAFF. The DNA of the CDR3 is TGTGCCAGCAGTTACTCGGCAGGGAACACTGAAGCTTTCTTT.

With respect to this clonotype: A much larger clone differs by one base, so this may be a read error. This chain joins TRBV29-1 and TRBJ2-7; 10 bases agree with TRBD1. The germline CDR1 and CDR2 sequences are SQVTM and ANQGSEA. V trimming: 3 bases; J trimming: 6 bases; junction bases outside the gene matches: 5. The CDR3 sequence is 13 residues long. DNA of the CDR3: TGCAGCGTTGATGGGACAGGGGTGGGCGAGCAGTACTTC. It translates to CSVDGTGVGEQYF.

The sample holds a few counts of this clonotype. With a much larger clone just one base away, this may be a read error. Written as DNA, the CDR3 is TGTGCCAGCAGTCCCGGCGGCAGGGGTAAACAGCCCCAGCATTTT. Its protein is CASSPGGRGKQPQHF. The chain couples TRBV25-1 to TRBJ1-5; D may be TRBD1 (6 bases). Trimming cost V 5 bases and J 7 bases, with 18 bases left between them. The CDR3 is 15 amino acids. CDR1 is MGHDK, CDR2 SYGVNS, per germline.

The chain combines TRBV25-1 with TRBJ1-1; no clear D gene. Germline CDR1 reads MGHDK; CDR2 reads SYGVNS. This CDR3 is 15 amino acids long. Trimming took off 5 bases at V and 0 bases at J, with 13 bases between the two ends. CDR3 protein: CASSYSGSMNTEAFF. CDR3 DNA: TGTGCCAGCAGTTACTCGGGCAGCATGAACACTGAAGCTTTCTTT. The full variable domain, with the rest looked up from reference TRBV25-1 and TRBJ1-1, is EADIYQTPRYLVIGTGKKITLECSQTMGHDKMYWYQQDPGMELHLIHYSYGVNSTEKGDLSSESTVSRIRTEHFPLTLESARPSHTSQYLCASSYSGSMNTEAFFGQGTRLTVV.

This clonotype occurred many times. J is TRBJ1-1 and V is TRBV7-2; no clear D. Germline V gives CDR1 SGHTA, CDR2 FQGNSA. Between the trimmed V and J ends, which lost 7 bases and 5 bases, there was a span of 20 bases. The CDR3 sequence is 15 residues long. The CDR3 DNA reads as TGTGCCAGCAAGCCCCATAGTGGAGGGCAAACTGAAGCTTTCTTT. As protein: CASKPHSGGQTEAFF.

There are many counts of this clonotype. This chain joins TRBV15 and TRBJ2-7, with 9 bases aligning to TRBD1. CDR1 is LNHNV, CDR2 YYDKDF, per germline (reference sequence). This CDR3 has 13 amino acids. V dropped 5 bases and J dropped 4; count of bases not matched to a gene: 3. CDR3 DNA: TGTGCCACCAGCTCCGACAGGGGGTACGAGCAGTACTTC. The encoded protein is CATSSDRGYEQYF. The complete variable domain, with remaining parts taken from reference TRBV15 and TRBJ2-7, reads DAMVIQNPRYQVTQFGKPVTLSCSQTLNHNVMYWYQQKSSQAPKLLFHYYDKDFNNEADTPDNFQSRRPNTSFCFLDIRSPGLGDTAMYLCATSSDRGYEQYFGPGTRLTVT.

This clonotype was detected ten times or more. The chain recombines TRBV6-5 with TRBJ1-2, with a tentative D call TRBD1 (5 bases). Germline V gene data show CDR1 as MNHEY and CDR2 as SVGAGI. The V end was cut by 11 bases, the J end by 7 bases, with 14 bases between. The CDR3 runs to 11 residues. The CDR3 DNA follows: TGTGCCGCACGGGACGGGGGTGGCTACACCTTC. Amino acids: CAARDGGGYTF.